The sequence of this T cell receptor (beta chain) was determined in a study of beta chain features in type 1 diabetes. About the study: What patients shared with healthy donors was a similar profile of age, gender and cell yields.

Points on this clone: The antigen is unknown.

Study-level points and caveats: The study left unresolved whether HLA type influences TCRB rearrangement.

The sequenced template was cDNA made from the entire isolated RNA. TCRdb keeps only in-frame clones here, not all; method: immunoSEQ multiplex PCR. The sample lists 350,000 to 450,000 clones; approximately 13% were seen once. Cell sorting via CD45RO/CCR7/CD25/CD127/CD95/CD27 was performed to obtain CD4+ naive, central memory, regulatory and stem cell-like memory cells. Germline assignment: CDR1 GTSNPN and CDR2 SVGIG (reference sequence). The CDR3 extends over 17 amino acids. V was pared by 0 bases and J by 3 bases, with 18 bases between. The receptor comes from a man aged 25 to 40 in good health. The specimen was naive CD4+ T cells from blood. V usage is TRBV30 and J usage is TRBJ2-1; D not certain. The CDR3 DNA reads as TGTGCCTGGAGTGTAAGTCGGACCCCACTCTACTACAATGAGCAGTTCTTC. Amino acids: CAWSVSRTPLYYNEQFF.